Described below is a single T cell receptor beta chain sequence and its context. What it binds is unknown. This CDR3 has 13 residues. The V end lost 6 bases, the J end lost 2 bases, and 9 bases lay between the germline ends. Germline V gives CDR1 SGHNT, CDR2 YENEEA. This entry is derived from a study of cytomegalovirus exposure and HLA in healthy donors. Study overall: The 100 to 150 validation repertoires were reported in a later analysis to have been generated on the same platform as the roughly 720 first-cohort repertoires. Study-wide points: While the bulk of TCR sequences proved rare, some public TCRs turned up in many donors. According to a subsequent analysis, TCR clusters from the first cohort were inclined to appear together in the 110 or so validation repertoires.

The assay was immunoSEQ multiplex PCR, and TCRdb's table has in-frame clones only and misses some. The repertoire holds more than 250,000 clones, with about 90% as singletons. This chain links TRBV11-3 with TRBJ2-3; no clear D gene. The sample was PBMCs. This TCR was sampled from a woman under 40 in good health and CMV-seronegative. The CDR3 sequence is CASRLPATDTQYF. CDR3 nucleotides: TGTGCCAGCAGGCTCCCGGCCACAGATACGCAGTATTTT.